The rows below give T cell receptor beta chains drawn from one sample of a study of CD8 T cells in ankylosing spondylitis. MiXCR was run by TCRdb on the 5' RACE reads, yielding one entry per CDR3 protein. The sample lists about 230,000 distinct CDR3 sequences, roughly 8.2% seen once, with approximately 5% in the top ten. The sample comprised blood, either unsorted or a sorted T cell fraction (not recorded which). The receptors come from a female donor with ankylosing spondylitis or in good health (not recorded which). Both conserved end residues are trimmed from each CDR3.

TRBV7-9	TRBJ1-5	ASSLGTQPQH
TRBV10-3	TRBJ1-2	AIRSPGSNYGYT
TRBV6-2/TRBV6-3	TRBJ2-1	ASSLTRGEQF
TRBV6-1	TRBJ2-7	ASSIDGSPYEQY
TRBV2	TRBJ2-5	ASRPGLETQY
TRBV5-1	TRBJ2-2	ASSSTRGPNTGELF
TRBV12-3/TRBV12-4	TRBJ1-5	ASSRGSQPQH
TRBV10-3	TRBJ1-1	ATRNHRAVGSMNTEAF
TRBV7-2	TRBJ1-4	ASSLDGVPTNEKLF
TRBV3-1	TRBJ2-1	ATCQEAGGLFSNEQF
TRBV20-1	TRBJ2-3	SAPQMSGSLTDTQY
TRBV20-1	TRBJ1-1	SARGAF
TRBV19	TRBJ1-1	ASSISQGGHTEAF
TRBV19	TRBJ1-5	ASSFRDQPQH
TRBV21-1	TRBJ1-6	ASSKYGQGNNSPLH